This is a list of T cell receptor beta chains from one sample in a study of shared clonotypes between healthy human individuals. Data came from immunoSEQ multiplex PCR; TCRdb stores just in-frame clones and leaves some out. This table has around 1.9 million clones, about 94% appearing once. Sequenced material: naive CD8+ T cells from PBMCs. Receptors were obtained from a man aged 18 to 30 in good health. Some clones in this sample may be carry-over from other donors' samples. Each CDR3 is given with its conserved first and last residue. Fields, in order: CDR3 protein, CDR3 DNA, CDR3 length, J gene, clone size, D gene, V gene. The D gene is left open where the match is weak. Size values are once, few and many counts, or a class for expanded clones, and some rows have none.

CAISGLAGDHEQYF | TGTGCCATCAGTGGACTAGCGGGAGACCACGAGCAGTACTTC | 14 | TRBJ2-7 | . | TRBD2 | TRBV10-3
CASSSSGRANEQYF | TGTGCCAGCAGCTCTAGCGGGAGGGCTAACGAGCAGTACTTC | 14 | TRBJ2-7 | . | TRBD2 | TRBV27
CASSLVRVSNQPQHF | TGTGCCAGCAGTTTAGTCAGGGTGAGCAATCAGCCCCAGCATTTT | 15 | TRBJ1-5 | . | . | TRBV28
CASRGQYNEQFF | TGTGCCAGCAGGGGACAGTACAATGAGCAGTTCTTC | 12 | TRBJ2-1 | . | TRBD1 | TRBV2
CATVSGSGGNEQFF | TGTGCCACGGTGTCGGGTTCGGGGGGCAATGAGCAGTTCTTC | 14 | TRBJ2-1 | . | TRBD2 | TRBV7-6
CASSTGLAGYNEQFF | TGTGCCAGTAGTACGGGACTAGCGGGATACAATGAGCAGTTCTTC | 15 | TRBJ2-1 | . | TRBD2 | TRBV19
CASSIGAAYPPQHF | TGTGCCAGTAGTATTGGGGCAGCTTATCCGCCCCAGCATTTT | 14 | TRBJ1-5 | few | . | TRBV19
CASSLAPEGSENEKLFF | TGTGCCAGCAGCTTAGCCCCCGAGGGCAGCGAGAATGAAAAACTGTTTTTT | 17 | TRBJ1-4 | . | . | TRBV7-9
CAWSPGTAYEQYF | TGTGCCTGGAGTCCCGGGACAGCCTACGAGCAGTACTTC | 13 | TRBJ2-7 | . | TRBD1 | TRBV30
CASSPEGAASYEQYF | TGTGCCAGCAGCCCTGAGGGAGCGGCCTCCTACGAGCAGTACTTC | 15 | TRBJ2-7 | . | . | TRBV9
CATTGPGTSYEQYF | TGTGCCACCACGGGACCCGGAACCTCCTACGAGCAGTACTTC | 14 | TRBJ2-7 | . | . | TRBV28
CASSFSNRARGYEQYF | TGTGCCAGCAGCTTCAGTAACAGGGCCCGGGGCTACGAGCAGTACTTC | 16 | TRBJ2-7 | . | . | TRBV7-9
CASSSIFLGTSGSYNEQFF | TGTGCCAGCAGCTCGATATTCCTCGGGACTAGCGGGTCCTACAATGAGCAGTTCTTC | 19 | TRBJ2-1 | . | TRBD2 | TRBV7-7
CASSYRQGVAKNIQYF | TGTGCCAGCAGTTACCGACAGGGGGTAGCCAAAAACATTCAGTACTTC | 16 | TRBJ2-4 | . | TRBD1 | TRBV28
CASSLRQGNQPQHF | TGTGCCAGCAGCCTCCGACAGGGAAATCAGCCCCAGCATTTT | 14 | TRBJ1-5 | few | TRBD1 | TRBV13
CAALYEQYF | TGTGCCGCCCTGTACGAGCAGTACTTC | 9 | TRBJ2-7 | . | . | TRBV21-1
CAAEARGYEQYF | TGTGCCGCGGAGGCCAGGGGATACGAGCAGTACTTC | 12 | TRBJ2-7 | . | . | TRBV7-9
CASSIRLHGTQYF | TGTGCCAGTAGTATCCGGCTCCACGGTACGCAGTATTTT | 13 | TRBJ2-3 | . | . | TRBV19
CASSLLLQGNEQFF | TGTGCCAGCAGTTTACTTTTACAGGGGAATGAGCAGTTCTTC | 14 | TRBJ2-1 | . | TRBD1 | TRBV28
CASSIRSRRFDSEAFF | TGTGCCAGTAGTATTAGATCGCGGAGATTCGATTCAGAAGCTTTCTTT | 16 | TRBJ1-1 | few | . | TRBV19
CASSWGTGSNQPQHF | TGTGCCAGCAGCTGGGGGACAGGCAGCAATCAGCCCCAGCATTTT | 15 | TRBJ1-5 | . | TRBD1 | TRBV27
CASSLGGYWGYEQYF | TGCGCCAGCAGTTTGGGGGGATACTGGGGCTACGAGCAGTACTTC | 15 | TRBJ2-7 | . | . | TRBV23-1
CAISESRGQGALVYEQYF | TGTGCCATCAGTGAGTCGAGGGGACAGGGGGCTCTTGTGTACGAGCAGTACTTC | 18 | TRBJ2-7 | . | TRBD1 | TRBV10-3
CAQSEGLDYTF | TGTGCCCAGAGCGAGGGTTTAGACTACACCTTC | 11 | TRBJ1-2 | . | . | TRBV30
CASSLWGAGVPGSYNEQFF | TGTGCCAGCAGTTTATGGGGAGCGGGAGTCCCGGGGTCCTACAATGAGCAGTTCTTC | 19 | TRBJ2-1 | . | TRBD2 | TRBV28
CASSFGQKAAGNTIYF | TGTGCCAGCAGCTTCGGACAAAAAGCGGCTGGAAACACCATATATTTT | 16 | TRBJ1-3 | once | . | TRBV7-8
CASSGRLGTLDPSSYNEQFF | TGTGCCAGCAGTGGGAGGTTGGGGACGTTAGACCCGAGCTCCTACAATGAGCAGTTCTTC | 20 | TRBJ2-1 | . | . | TRBV2
CASRERSSYEQYF | TGTGCCAGCAGGGAGCGGAGCTCCTACGAGCAGTACTTC | 13 | TRBJ2-7 | . | . | TRBV27
CASSIGRQGTDTQYF | TGTGCCAGTAGTATAGGGAGACAGGGCACAGATACGCAGTATTTT | 15 | TRBJ2-3 | . | . | TRBV19
CSVDKGAFTETQYF | TGCAGCGTTGATAAGGGGGCGTTTACGGAGACCCAGTACTTC | 14 | TRBJ2-5 | . | TRBD1 | TRBV29-1
CASRQGAEGNQPQHF | TGTGCCAGCAGACAGGGGGCTGAAGGCAATCAGCCCCAGCATTTT | 15 | TRBJ1-5 | . | TRBD1 | TRBV27
CASSELKGAMNTEAFF | TGTGCCAGCAGTGAATTGAAAGGGGCAATGAACACTGAAGCTTTCTTT | 16 | TRBJ1-1 | . | . | TRBV2
CASSMLVGEQFF | TGTGCCAGTAGTATGTTAGTAGGTGAGCAGTTCTTC | 12 | TRBJ2-1 | . | . | TRBV19
CASSGEGGSNYGYTF | TGTGCCTCGAGTGGGGAAGGGGGCAGCAACTATGGCTACACCTTC | 15 | TRBJ1-2 | . | TRBD1 | TRBV25-1
CASNRLRQFQQFF | TGTGCCAGCAACCGCCTAAGGCAGTTCCAGCAGTTCTTC | 13 | TRBJ2-1 | . | . | TRBV7-9
CATSRAATSSTDTQYF | TGTGCCACCAGCAGAGCAGCCACCTCAAGCACAGATACGCAGTATTTT | 16 | TRBJ2-3 | once | . | TRBV15
CASSQGASTDTQYF | TGTGCCAGTAGCCAGGGTGCTAGCACAGATACGCAGTATTTT | 14 | TRBJ2-3 | once | . | TRBV19
CASSMDRVMGDEQYF | TGTGCCAGTAGTATGGACAGGGTAATGGGCGACGAGCAGTACTTC | 15 | TRBJ2-7 | . | TRBD1 | TRBV19
CASSLAPGDHTDTQYF | TGTGCCAGCAGCTTAGCCCCAGGGGATCATACAGATACGCAGTATTTT | 16 | TRBJ2-3 | . | . | TRBV7-3
CASSFEEGTPTADTQYF | TGTGCCAGCAGTTTCGAGGAGGGGACACCTACAGCAGATACGCAGTATTTT | 17 | TRBJ2-3 | . | . | TRBV28
CASSLRTGDYGYTF | TGCGCCAGCAGCTTGAGGACAGGGGACTATGGCTACACCTTC | 14 | TRBJ1-2 | . | TRBD1 | TRBV5-1
CASQQDSYEQYF | TGCGCCAGCCAACAGGATTCCTACGAGCAGTACTTC | 12 | TRBJ2-7 | . | . | TRBV5-1
CASRSTTGFEQYF | TGTGCCAGCAGGTCAACGACCGGGTTCGAGCAGTACTTC | 13 | TRBJ2-7 | . | . | TRBV6-1
CASRPLGEGDEQYF | TGTGCCAGCAGGCCCCTGGGAGAGGGCGACGAGCAGTACTTC | 14 | TRBJ2-7 | . | . | TRBV6-5
CASSGQGYGYTF | TGTGCCAGCAGCGGGCAGGGCTATGGCTACACCTTC | 12 | TRBJ1-2 | few | . | TRBV5-6
CASSSARGPGELFF | TGTGCCAGCAGCTCGGCTCGGGGGCCCGGGGAGCTGTTTTTT | 14 | TRBJ2-2 | . | . | TRBV7-9